This T cell receptor (beta chain) was profiled in a study of blood T cell repertoires in COVID-19. Study-wide context: T cells, B-cell-depleted T cells, or PBMCs supplied cDNA or gDNA.

Data came from immunoSEQ multiplex PCR; TCRdb stores just in-frame clones and leaves some out. The table includes around 80,000 clones, over 70% detected once. In its sample, this clone was seen many times. Per germline, CDR1 SGHRS and CDR2 YFSETQ. The CDR3 contains 14 residues. Trimming removed 5 bases at V and 5 bases at J, with 17 bases between. The material sequenced was peripheral blood. This sequence joins TRBV5-1 and TRBJ2-7; maybe TRBD1 (6 bases). The TCR comes from a man between 50 and 59 years old with active or convalescent COVID-19. The CDR3, as DNA: TGCGCCAGCAGGGCCTTAGCAGGGGTGAACGAGCAGTACTTC. It codes for CASRALAGVNEQYF.